Listed below are T cell receptor beta chains from one sample, sequenced in a study of PD-L1 blockade in urothelial cancer. Data came from immunoSEQ multiplex PCR; TCRdb stores just in-frame clones and leaves some out. The sample holds tens of thousands of clones, 87% seen once. The sequencing used PBMCs, collected around atezolizumab (anti-PD-L1) treatment. These receptors all stem from a man aged 50 to 59 with urothelial cancer. CDR3s include the opening cysteine and the closing phenylalanine or tryptophan. A D gene is named only where the DNA matches it firmly. Expanded clones are given a class, and other clones once, few, many or no size at all.

j_call cdr3_length v_call clone_size d_call cdr3_nt cdr3_aa
TRBJ2-1 13 TRBV30 - TRBD2 TGTGCCTGGAGTGTGATCAGCGGGAGGCTGCAGTTCTTC CAWSVISGRLQFF
TRBJ2-2 15 TRBV14 once - TGTGCCAGCAGCCAAGAGAGGGTTCGAACCGGGGAGCTGTTTTTT CASSQERVRTGELFF
TRBJ2-3 14 TRBV15 - TRBD2 TGTGCCACCAGACTAGCGGGACGCACAGATACGCAGTATTTT CATRLAGRTDTQYF
TRBJ1-5 15 TRBV4-3 - - TGCGCCAGCAGCCAGCACAGGAATAGCAATCAGCCCCAGCATTTT CASSQHRNSNQPQHF
TRBJ2-7 14 TRBV14 - - TGTGCCAGCAGCCTGGGGGGGCACGCGGGGGAGCAGTACTTC CASSLGGHAGEQYF
TRBJ2-1 13 TRBV9 once - TGTGCCAGCAGTAGCCACACCTACAATGAGCAGTTCTTC CASSSHTYNEQFF
TRBJ2-7 15 TRBV10-1 few TRBD1 TGCGCCAGCAGTGATGGGACAGGACTAACCTACGAGCAGTACTTC CASSDGTGLTYEQYF
TRBJ1-2 16 TRBV28 - TRBD1 TGTGCCAGCAGTTTCCCCCGGACAGGGGGTTACTATGGCTACACCTTC CASSFPRTGGYYGYTF
TRBJ1-2 13 TRBV19 - TRBD1 TGTGCCAGTAGTCCCCGGACAGGGCACGGCTACACCTTC CASSPRTGHGYTF
TRBJ2-7 13 TRBV11-2 - TRBD2 TGTGCCAGCAGCTCAGCCGGGACTAGCGAGCAGTACTTC CASSSAGTSEQYF
TRBJ1-3 15 TRBV5-1 - - TGCGCCAGCAGCCCAGGTGGGGGGGCGAAGGGCACCATATATTTT CASSPGGGAKGTIYF
TRBJ1-2 14 TRBV25-1 - - TGTGCCAGCAGTGAATATACACTTGGGAGTGGCTACACCTTC CASSEYTLGSGYTF
TRBJ2-7 13 TRBV10-2 - - TGCGCCAGCAGTGAGTCCTTCCCCTACGAGCAGTACTTC CASSESFPYEQYF
TRBJ2-3 14 TRBV6-5 - - TGTGCCAGCAGTTTGGAGCGGGCCACAGATACGCAGTATTTT CASSLERATDTQYF
TRBJ2-7 11 TRBV10-1 few TRBD2 TGCGCCAGCGGGGAGGGGTACGAGCAGTACTTC CASGEGYEQYF
TRBJ2-3 15 TRBV7-2 - - TGTGCCAGCAGACGGACTGGCAAAAGCACAGATACGCAGTATTTT CASRRTGKSTDTQYF